In this sample, the clone carrying this T cell receptor (beta chain) turned up a few times. These data belong to a study of CD8 T cells in ankylosing spondylitis. TCRdb passed the 5' RACE reads through MiXCR, listing each CDR3 protein once. The sample yields around 150,000 distinct CDR3 sequences, around 7.9% seen once. This CDR3 contains 15 residues. Per germline, CDR1 MGHRA and CDR2 YSYEKL. The germline V and J ends were trimmed by 2 bases and 4 bases, with 12 bases remaining between them. The source is a female donor with ankylosing spondylitis or in good health (not recorded which). Specimen: blood, either unsorted or a sorted T cell fraction (not recorded which). The rearrangement uses TRBV4-1 and TRBJ1-5; no clear D. Here the CDR3 DNA reads TGCGCCAGCAGCCAAACGACCCGGACGAATCAGCCCCAGCATTTT. Protein product: CASSQTTRTNQPQHF.